This entry lists 21 T cell receptor beta chains sequenced from one sample in a study of T cell changes during pregnancy in multiple sclerosis. TCRdb's copy holds only in-frame clones and misses some; the assay was immunoSEQ multiplex PCR. The sample yields under 35,000 clones, 85% seen once. Sequencing used CD8+ T cells from peripheral blood mononuclear cells, obtained after pregnancy. The receptors derive from a female donor with multiple sclerosis, enrolled in a pregnancy study.

The chain links TRBV6-4 to TRBJ2-3, with TRBD2 identical over 11 bases. The V segment lost 2 bases and the J segment 4 bases; nucleotides outside the gene matches: 5. From germline, CDR1 is MRHNA and CDR2 SNTAGT. The CDR3 runs to 16 residues. CDR3 sequence reads: CASSDASGGSADTQYF. As DNA, the CDR3 is TGTGCCAGCAGTGACGCTAGCGGGGGGTCGGCAGATACGCAGTATTTT.

This clone was detected a few times. V is TRBV6-5 and J is TRBJ1-1; the D gene is possibly TRBD1 (5 bases). This CDR3 comprises 15 residues. V lost 0 bases and J lost 6, with 14 bases in between. Germline V gives CDR1 MNHEY, CDR2 SVGAGI. The CDR3 reads CASSYSGEGAAEAFF. The CDR3 bases are TGTGCCAGCAGTTACTCGGGTGAAGGGGCGGCTGAAGCTTTCTTT.

In this sample, this clone turned up once. The chain links TRBV7-8 to TRBJ2-3; tentatively, D is TRBD2 (6 bases). The germline V gene has CDR1 SGHVS and CDR2 FQNEAQ. Trimming removed 3 bases from V and 6 bases from J, with 22 bases in between. This CDR3 is 17 amino acids long. The CDR3 DNA follows: TGTGCCAGCAGCTTGCTGACGGAGGGTTTTCGGGGGGATACGCAGTATTTT. Encoded protein: CASSLLTEGFRGDTQYF.

This clone was counted only a few times. This chain joins TRBV7-2 and TRBJ1-4, with D tentatively TRBD1 (6 bases). V was pared by 5 bases and J by 8 bases, with 15 bases between. The CDR3 sequence is 14 residues long. CDR1 and CDR2 (germline): SGHTA, FQGNSA. In DNA form, the CDR3 reads TGTGCCAGCAGCCCAGGGGTCTTAGGGGAAAAACTGTTTTTT. Translated: CASSPGVLGEKLFF. The full variable domain, completed using reference TRBV7-2 and TRBJ1-4, is GAGVSQSPSNKVTEKGKDVELRCDPISGHTALYWYRQSLGQGLEFLIYFQGNSAPDKSGLPSDRFSAERTGGSVSTLTIQRTQQEDSAVYLCASSPGVLGEKLFFGSGTQLSVL.

This chain joins TRBV6-5 and TRBJ1-5; 7 nucleotides line up with TRBD1. This CDR3 has 15 residues. Germline CDR1 is MNHEY and CDR2 is SVGAGI. Trimming cost V 5 bases and J 3 bases; bases outside gene matches: 7. This chain's CDR3 is CASSLGQPFNQPQHF. CDR3 in DNA: TGTGCCAGCAGTCTGGGACAGCCATTCAATCAGCCCCAGCATTTT.

CDR3: CASSFGGPNEQFF. In DNA, the CDR3 is TGTGCCAGCAGCTTCGGAGGGCCCAATGAGCAGTTCTTC. The chain recombines TRBV13 with TRBJ2-1, with TRBD2 as a possible D gene (6 bases). This CDR3 is 13 amino acids long. V shed 3 bases and J shed 6 bases, with 9 bases lying between them. Germline V CDR1 and CDR2: PRHDT, FYEKMQ (reference sequence).

As DNA, the CDR3 is TGTGCCATCAGGGCGGGACAGGGGCGCTACAATGAGCAGTTCTTC. Its translation: CAIRAGQGRYNEQFF. The rearrangement joins TRBV10-3 to TRBJ2-1, with 10 bases identical to TRBD1. From germline, CDR1 is ENHRY and CDR2 SYGVKD. After removal of 6 bases from V and 3 bases from J, the junction contained 5 bases not matched to a gene. CDR3 length: 15 residues.

This clone was seen once. The chain employs TRBV4-1 and TRBJ2-7; 9 bases match TRBD1. With 4 bases clipped from V and 7 bases from J, the junction kept 14 bases outside the gene matches. Germline V lookup: CDR1 MGHRA, CDR2 YSYEKL. The CDR3 has 16 residues. For the CDR3, the DNA is TGCGCCAGCAGCCGCGAAGGACAGGGGCTATTGGGGGAGCAGTACTTC. Protein: CASSREGQGLLGEQYF.

This clone is medium-sized (0.01 to 0.1%). This chain links TRBV6-4 with TRBJ2-1; TRBD2 matches at 9 bases. Germline V lookup: CDR1 MRHNA, CDR2 SNTAGT. The CDR3 loop spans 16 amino acids. The V and J ends lost 8 bases and 9 bases, in that order; junction bases with no gene match: 17. Written as DNA, the CDR3 is TGTGCCAGCGAGAAGGGTCTTGGCGGGGGGGCAGGTGAGCAGTTCTTC. This codes for CASEKGLGGGAGEQFF.

This chain uses TRBV7-3 with TRBJ1-5; 7 bases align to TRBD1. Germline V gene lookup returns CDR1 SGHTA and CDR2 FQGTGA. The CDR3 covers 18 residues. J gave up 4 bases and V 1 base, and 13 bases lay outside the gene matches. CDR3 region: CASSLRDSTGALNQPQHF. The CDR3 DNA is TGTGCCAGCAGCTTAAGGGACAGCACAGGAGCCCTAAATCAGCCCCAGCATTTT.

The CDR3 region has the DNA TGTGCCAGCAGTTACTCGGCGGGGGCTCTCTCCGAAGCTTTCTTT. Its protein is CASSYSAGALSEAFF. The chain has TRBV6-6 and TRBJ1-1, with a tentative D call TRBD1 (6 bases). The germline V and J ends were trimmed by 0 bases and 8 bases, with 16 bases remaining between them. This CDR3 has 15 residues. The V gene's germline CDR1 is MNHNY and CDR2 SVGAGI (reference sequence).

V gene TRBV5-6 combines with J gene TRBJ2-6, with D possibly being TRBD2 (6 bases). The germline gives CDR1 SGHDT, CDR2 YYEEEE. The CDR3 consists of 14 residues. Deletions cut 2 bases from V and 11 bases from J, with 14 bases between. CDR3 residues: CASSFGGFEDVLTF. As DNA, the CDR3 is TGTGCCAGCAGCTTCGGAGGGTTCGAGGACGTCCTGACTTTC.

This clone was observed a handful of times. The chain uses TRBV4-3 and TRBJ2-7; 10 bases fit TRBD2. This CDR3 comprises 15 residues. CDR1 and CDR2 from the germline V gene are LGHNA and YSLEER. V shed 3 bases, J shed 4 bases, and the junction held 6 bases outside the gene matches. The CDR3 protein is CASSQISGGWYEQYF. The CDR3 DNA sequence: TGCGCCAGCAGCCAGATTAGCGGGGGGTGGTACGAGCAGTACTTC.

This clone turned up a few times. The gene calls are TRBV11-3 and TRBJ2-1; TRBD2 is a possible D gene (6 bases). Deletions cut 0 bases from V and 6 bases from J, with 9 bases between. The CDR3 is made up of 14 amino acids. Germline V gene lookup returns CDR1 SGHNT and CDR2 YENEEA. CDR3 in amino acids: CASSLEGEVNEQFF. The CDR3 DNA reads as TGTGCCAGCAGCTTAGAAGGGGAGGTCAATGAGCAGTTCTTC.

The chain uses TRBV7-2 and TRBJ1-2; D gene uncertain. Trimming stripped 5 bases from V and 0 bases from J, with 7 bases between. The CDR3 has 13 amino acids. Germline CDR1 SGHTA, CDR2 FQGNSA. The CDR3 here is CASSLNPNYGYTF. The CDR3 nucleotides are TGTGCCAGCAGCCTAAACCCTAACTATGGCTACACCTTC.

The sample holds a few counts of this clone. The chain couples TRBV4-3 to TRBJ2-6; D gene ambiguous. The CDR3 runs to 16 residues. Germline loops: CDR1 LGHNA, CDR2 YSLEER. The V end lost 0 bases, the J end lost 0 bases, and 6 bases lay between the germline ends. Here the CDR3 reads CASSQDTYSGANVLTF. CDR3 in DNA: TGCGCCAGCAGCCAAGACACCTACTCTGGGGCCAACGTCCTGACTTTC.

This clone was counted a few times. This chain uses TRBV9 with TRBJ1-1, with 9 bases fitting TRBD1. The CDR3 length is 12 residues. The junction had 6 bases not matched to a gene; V was cut back by 5 bases and J by 10 bases. Germline assignment: CDR1 SGDLS and CDR2 YYNGEE. The CDR3 bases are TGTGCCAGCAGTGCCCCGGGACAGGGAGCTTTCTTT. This codes for CASSAPGQGAFF.

The V gene is TRBV28, the J gene TRBJ1-2, with 9 bases identical to TRBD1. Trimming removed 2 bases from V and 7 bases from J; junction bases left unmatched: 5. The germline gives CDR1 MDHEN, CDR2 SYDVKM. The CDR3 loop spans 14 amino acids. The CDR3 loop reads CASSLTGTGSGYTF. The CDR3 DNA reads as TGTGCCAGCAGTTTAACCGGGACAGGGAGTGGCTACACCTTC.

The chain carries TRBV25-1 and TRBJ1-1; 7 bases map to TRBD1. Trimming took 1 base from V and 0 from J; bases not matched to a gene: 5. The CDR3 consists of 16 residues. Germline V CDR1 and CDR2: MGHDK, SYGVNS. The CDR3 loop is CASSEFPTGLNTEAFF. The CDR3 DNA reads TGTGCCAGCAGTGAATTCCCGACAGGGTTGAACACTGAAGCTTTCTTT.

This clone showed up just once. This chain uses TRBV2 with TRBJ1-1; perhaps TRBD1 as D (5 bases). V lost 4 bases to trimming and J lost 7 bases, with 19 bases between them. The CDR3 consists of 15 residues. CDR1 is SNHLY, CDR2 FYNNEI, per germline. CDR3 coding DNA: TGTGCCAGCAGTGTCATGGTTTGGGCAGGGTATGAAGCTTTCTTT. It yields the protein CASSVMVWAGYEAFF.

This chain joins TRBV25-1 and TRBJ1-4; D unresolved. This CDR3 is built from 14 residues. V was pared by 2 bases and J by 7 bases, with 11 bases between. Germline CDR1 and CDR2: MGHDK and SYGVNS. The CDR3 spells CASSERESGEKLFF. In DNA form, the CDR3 reads TGTGCCAGCAGTGAAAGGGAGAGCGGTGAAAAACTGTTTTTT.